This T cell receptor (beta chain) was documented in a study of T cells in Graves' hyperthyroidism and ophthalmopathy. Amplification of TCR beta CDR3 regions was performed using RNA transcripts as template. HTBI primers drove first-round RT-PCR of the TCR CDR3. From the multiplex PCR reads, TCRdb called clonotypes with MiXCR, one entry per CDR3 protein. The data show more than 450,000 distinct CDR3 sequences, 15% to 20% seen once. Germline values: CDR1 LGHDT, CDR2 YNNKEL (reference sequence). Trimming took off 6 bases at V and 5 bases at J, with 14 bases between the two ends. CDR3 size: 14 residues. This clonotype was obtained from a man aged 40-49 years with Graves' ophthalmopathy. This sequence joins TRBV3-1 and TRBJ2-1; D perhaps matches TRBD1 (5 bases). The sequenced material came from blood. This CDR3 is CASRGRSYDNEQFF. DNA of the CDR3: TGTGCCAGCAGGGGGCGTAGCTATGACAATGAGCAGTTCTTC.